The rows below give T cell receptor beta chains drawn from one sample of a study of blood T cells in healthy people across ages. TCRdb reprocessed the 5' RACE reads with MiXCR, giving one entry per CDR3 protein. The sample includes fewer than 2,000,000 distinct CDR3 sequences, roughly two fifths of them seen just once. Sequenced material: blood. The receptor source for this set is a human donor in good health. The CDR3 runs from the conserved cysteine through the conserved F or W. A D gene is named only where the DNA matches it firmly. Clone size is shown for a subset of rows, as once, few, many or a class of expanded clone.

D gene: NA; J gene: TRBJ2-7; V gene: TRBV7-2; clone size: few; CDR3 DNA: TGTGCCAGCAGCTTAGTATCCCCAGGGGGGCGCGAGCAGTACTTC; CDR3 protein: CASSLVSPGGREQYF
D gene: NA; J gene: TRBJ1-2; V gene: TRBV14; clone size: NA; CDR3 DNA: TGTGCCAGCAGCCTCAGACTGGGGGCCCGAGGCTACACCTTC; CDR3 protein: CASSLRLGARGYTF
D gene: TRBD1; J gene: TRBJ2-7; V gene: TRBV20-1; clone size: NA; CDR3 DNA: TGCAGTGGCGCCGACAGGGGTTACGAGCAGTACTTC; CDR3 protein: CSGADRGYEQYF
D gene: TRBD2; J gene: TRBJ2-1; V gene: TRBV20-1; clone size: few; CDR3 DNA: TGCAGTGCTCCAATGACTAGCGGGGATGAGGAGCAGTTCTTC; CDR3 protein: CSAPMTSGDEEQFF
D gene: NA; J gene: TRBJ1-6; V gene: TRBV7-2; clone size: NA; CDR3 DNA: TGTGCCAGCAGCCCCCAAGCGGATTCACCCCTCCACTTT; CDR3 protein: CASSPQADSPLHF
D gene: NA; J gene: TRBJ2-4; V gene: TRBV28; clone size: NA; CDR3 DNA: TGTGCCTGCAGTCAGCACGGGCAGTACTTC; CDR3 protein: CACSQHGQYF
D gene: TRBD2; J gene: TRBJ2-1; V gene: TRBV20-1; clone size: NA; CDR3 DNA: TGCAGTGCTAGACCCCTTGCAGCGGGGGCCTACAATGAGCAGTTCTTC; CDR3 protein: CSARPLAAGAYNEQFF
D gene: NA; J gene: TRBJ1-2; V gene: TRBV7-2; clone size: NA; CDR3 DNA: TGTGCCAGTAGACTAGAGGGGGGGCGCCCTAATGGCTACACCTTC; CDR3 protein: CASRLEGGRPNGYTF
D gene: NA; J gene: TRBJ2-7; V gene: TRBV20-1; clone size: few; CDR3 DNA: TGCAGTGCTAGAAGGGACCTTAATCAATACGAGCAGTACTTC; CDR3 protein: CSARRDLNQYEQYF
D gene: NA; J gene: TRBJ1-5; V gene: TRBV20-1; clone size: few; CDR3 DNA: TGCAGTGCCACACGACCGATTAGCAATCAGCCCCAGCATTTT; CDR3 protein: CSATRPISNQPQHF
D gene: TRBD1; J gene: TRBJ1-5; V gene: TRBV6-2/TRBV6-3; clone size: many; CDR3 DNA: TGTGCCAGCAGACCCACAAATTGGGACAGGGTTGGCAATCAGCCCCAGCATTTT; CDR3 protein: CASRPTNWDRVGNQPQHF
D gene: NA; J gene: TRBJ2-7; V gene: TRBV20-1; clone size: NA; CDR3 DNA: TGCAGTGCCATCGGGTCGGGGGGCGGTCGGACGGGCGAGCAGTACTTC; CDR3 protein: CSAIGSGGGRTGEQYF
D gene: NA; J gene: TRBJ1-1; V gene: TRBV29-1; clone size: few; CDR3 DNA: TGCAGCGTTGTGACCCTCTCGGTGAACACTGAAGCTTTCTTT; CDR3 protein: CSVVTLSVNTEAFF
D gene: NA; J gene: TRBJ1-4; V gene: TRBV4-3; clone size: NA; CDR3 DNA: TGCGCCAGCAGCCAAGATGTCGGTGAAAAACTGTTTTTT; CDR3 protein: CASSQDVGEKLFF
D gene: NA; J gene: TRBJ2-5; V gene: TRBV12-3/TRBV12-4; clone size: NA; CDR3 DNA: TGTGCCAGCAGTCTTAATACAATTCAAGAGACCCAGTACTTC; CDR3 protein: CASSLNTIQETQYF
D gene: NA; J gene: TRBJ1-2; V gene: TRBV7-9; clone size: NA; CDR3 DNA: TGTGCCAGCAGCACCGAATTAGGCGGCTACACCTTC; CDR3 protein: CASSTELGGYTF
D gene: NA; J gene: TRBJ2-5; V gene: TRBV5-1; clone size: few; CDR3 DNA: TGCGCCAGCAGCTTCGTCAGGGTCCAAGAGACCCAGTACTTC; CDR3 protein: CASSFVRVQETQYF
D gene: TRBD1; J gene: TRBJ2-7; V gene: TRBV5-1; clone size: NA; CDR3 DNA: TGCGCCAGCAGCGACCCGGGACAGGGCTCCAACGAGCAGTACTTC; CDR3 protein: CASSDPGQGSNEQYF
D gene: NA; J gene: TRBJ1-2; V gene: TRBV9; clone size: few; CDR3 DNA: TGTGCCAGCAGCGTAGCTTCGGCGGACTATGGCTACACCTTC; CDR3 protein: CASSVASADYGYTF
D gene: NA; J gene: TRBJ1-1; V gene: TRBV29-1; clone size: NA; CDR3 DNA: TGCAGCGTTCGGGTGAACATGAACACTGAAGCTTTCTTT; CDR3 protein: CSVRVNMNTEAFF
D gene: NA; J gene: TRBJ1-2; V gene: TRBV29-1; clone size: NA; CDR3 DNA: TGCAGCGTTAGGATGGGGGGCGTCGCCTATGGCTACACCTTC; CDR3 protein: CSVRMGGVAYGYTF
D gene: NA; J gene: TRBJ1-2; V gene: TRBV3-1; clone size: NA; CDR3 DNA: TGTGCCAGCACCTTGACTGGCACAGGAGGCTACACCTTC; CDR3 protein: CASTLTGTGGYTF
D gene: NA; J gene: TRBJ2-3; V gene: TRBV4-3; clone size: NA; CDR3 DNA: TGCGCCAGCAGCCAAGTTGGTCTTGAGGTCACAGATACGCAGTATTTT; CDR3 protein: CASSQVGLEVTDTQYF
D gene: TRBD2; J gene: TRBJ2-3; V gene: TRBV3-1; clone size: NA; CDR3 DNA: TGTGCCAGCAGCCGGGAAGGACTAGATAGCACAGATACGCAGTATTTT; CDR3 protein: CASSREGLDSTDTQYF
D gene: NA; J gene: TRBJ2-1; V gene: TRBV3-1; clone size: few; CDR3 DNA: TGTGCCAGCAGCCGGTCGGATGAGCAGTTCTTC; CDR3 protein: CASSRSDEQFF
D gene: TRBD1; J gene: TRBJ2-4; V gene: TRBV12-3/TRBV12-4; clone size: many; CDR3 DNA: TGTGCCAGCAGCCTCAGGGGGGCCAAAAACATTCAGTACTTC; CDR3 protein: CASSLRGAKNIQYF
D gene: NA; J gene: TRBJ2-4; V gene: TRBV12-3/TRBV12-4; clone size: NA; CDR3 DNA: TGTGCCAGCAGTTTAGAAGGTGGCAAAAACATTCAGTACTTC; CDR3 protein: CASSLEGGKNIQYF
D gene: NA; J gene: TRBJ2-3; V gene: TRBV12-3/TRBV12-4; clone size: few; CDR3 DNA: TGTGCCAGCACCCTCAGGGGGGCCGGCACAGATACGCAGTATTTT; CDR3 protein: CASTLRGAGTDTQYF
D gene: NA; J gene: TRBJ2-5; V gene: TRBV7-9; clone size: many; CDR3 DNA: TGTGCCAGCAGCTCGGGGTTTCCTGGAGAGACCCAGTACTTC; CDR3 protein: CASSSGFPGETQYF
D gene: TRBD2; J gene: TRBJ2-3; V gene: TRBV20-1; clone size: NA; CDR3 DNA: TGCAGTGCTACATGGGGAGGGCTTGCTAGCACAGATACGCAGTATTTT; CDR3 protein: CSATWGGLASTDTQYF
D gene: NA; J gene: TRBJ2-6; V gene: TRBV5-5; clone size: NA; CDR3 DNA: TGTGCCAGCAGCACCCTAGGGACGGCCAACGTCCTGACTTTC; CDR3 protein: CASSTLGTANVLTF
D gene: NA; J gene: TRBJ1-2; V gene: TRBV7-2; clone size: few; CDR3 DNA: TGTGCCAGCAGCTTAGCACAGGAGGACTATGGCTACACCTTC; CDR3 protein: CASSLAQEDYGYTF
D gene: NA; J gene: TRBJ1-4; V gene: TRBV20-1; clone size: NA; CDR3 DNA: TGCAGTGCTAGAGAGAACAAGGAAAAACTGTTTTTT; CDR3 protein: CSARENKEKLFF
D gene: TRBD1; J gene: TRBJ2-5; V gene: TRBV28; clone size: NA; CDR3 DNA: TGTGCCAGCAGGGTTGTCCAGGGGGCGATGGAGACCCAGTACTTC; CDR3 protein: CASRVVQGAMETQYF
D gene: TRBD1; J gene: TRBJ2-4; V gene: TRBV10-3; clone size: many; CDR3 DNA: TGTGCCACGATGACAGGGACCAAAAACATTCAGTACTTC; CDR3 protein: CATMTGTKNIQYF
D gene: NA; J gene: TRBJ2-5; V gene: TRBV5-1; clone size: many; CDR3 DNA: TGTGCCAGCAGCCTCGGGACACATCAAGAGACCCAGTACTTC; CDR3 protein: CASSLGTHQETQYF
D gene: NA; J gene: TRBJ2-2; V gene: TRBV20-1; clone size: NA; CDR3 DNA: TGCAGTGCGGACCCCGGGAAGAACACCGGGGAGCTGTTTTTT; CDR3 protein: CSADPGKNTGELFF
D gene: NA; J gene: TRBJ2-3; V gene: TRBV7-2; clone size: few; CDR3 DNA: TGTGCCAGCAGCTTACGCGGAGGGGAAGGGGGAGATACGCAGTATTTT; CDR3 protein: CASSLRGGEGGDTQYF
D gene: NA; J gene: TRBJ1-5; V gene: TRBV5-1; clone size: once; CDR3 DNA: TGCGCCAGCAGCTTCGGAGAGGGGCAGCCCCAGCATTTT; CDR3 protein: CASSFGEGQPQHF
D gene: TRBD2; J gene: TRBJ2-3; V gene: TRBV10-3; clone size: few; CDR3 DNA: TGTGCCATCACCTCACTAGCGGGGGGCACAGATACGCAGTATTTT; CDR3 protein: CAITSLAGGTDTQYF
D gene: TRBD1; J gene: TRBJ2-5; V gene: TRBV28; clone size: NA; CDR3 DNA: TGTGCCAGCAGTTTAGTCCCCGGGACAGGGGGCGGGACCCAGTACTTC; CDR3 protein: CASSLVPGTGGGTQYF
D gene: TRBD2; J gene: TRBJ2-3; V gene: TRBV7-3; clone size: NA; CDR3 DNA: TGTGCCAGCAGCCTCACTAGCGGGGAGACAGATACGCAGTATTTT; CDR3 protein: CASSLTSGETDTQYF
D gene: TRBD1; J gene: TRBJ1-5; V gene: TRBV20-1; clone size: few; CDR3 DNA: TGCAGTGCTAGTCCATACAGGGGCCGCAATCAGCCCCAGCATTTT; CDR3 protein: CSASPYRGRNQPQHF
D gene: NA; J gene: TRBJ2-3; V gene: TRBV7-9; clone size: NA; CDR3 DNA: TGTGCCAGCAGCTTAGAAAGCGGAAGTTTGACAGATACGCAGTATTTT; CDR3 protein: CASSLESGSLTDTQYF
D gene: NA; J gene: TRBJ2-3; V gene: TRBV7-2; clone size: NA; CDR3 DNA: TGTGCCAGCAGCTTAGTCGGGGCCCTTACGGCACCAGATACGCAGTATTTT; CDR3 protein: CASSLVGALTAPDTQYF
D gene: NA; J gene: TRBJ2-5; V gene: TRBV12-5; clone size: few; CDR3 DNA: TGTGCTAGTGGTTCCAGGACGATGCTAGAGACCCAGTACTTC; CDR3 protein: CASGSRTMLETQYF
D gene: NA; J gene: TRBJ1-1; V gene: TRBV6-1; clone size: NA; CDR3 DNA: TGTGCCAGCAGGGCCGGGCTCACTGAAGCTTTCTTT; CDR3 protein: CASRAGLTEAFF
D gene: TRBD2; J gene: TRBJ2-3; V gene: TRBV6-5; clone size: NA; CDR3 DNA: TGTGCCAGCAGCGGGACTACCTTTAGCACAGATACGCAGTATTTT; CDR3 protein: CASSGTTFSTDTQYF
D gene: NA; J gene: TRBJ1-1; V gene: TRBV28; clone size: NA; CDR3 DNA: TGTGCCAGCTCAGGAGGGGTCTTAGAAGCTTTCTTT; CDR3 protein: CASSGGVLEAFF
D gene: NA; J gene: TRBJ1-4; V gene: TRBV5-6; clone size: NA; CDR3 DNA: TGTGCCAGCAGCCAGCTTTCCGGGGGCAATGAAAAACTGTTTTTT; CDR3 protein: CASSQLSGGNEKLFF
D gene: TRBD1; J gene: TRBJ1-5; V gene: TRBV4-1; clone size: few; CDR3 DNA: TGCGCCAGCAGCTCCCGACCCAGACAGGGAAGTTACCAGCCCCAGCATTTT; CDR3 protein: CASSSRPRQGSYQPQHF
D gene: NA; J gene: TRBJ2-1; V gene: TRBV4-1; clone size: many; CDR3 DNA: TGCGCCAGCAGCCAAAGGCAGGGTAGGAATGAGCAGTTCTTC; CDR3 protein: CASSQRQGRNEQFF
D gene: NA; J gene: TRBJ1-2; V gene: TRBV4-3; clone size: NA; CDR3 DNA: TGCGCCAGCAGCCAAGAGGCAGGGATTGAGGGCTACACCTTC; CDR3 protein: CASSQEAGIEGYTF
D gene: NA; J gene: TRBJ2-3; V gene: TRBV5-1; clone size: many; CDR3 DNA: TGCGCCAGCAGCTTGGGACAGACCACAGATACGCAGTATTTT; CDR3 protein: CASSLGQTTDTQYF
D gene: TRBD2; J gene: TRBJ2-5; V gene: TRBV7-3; clone size: NA; CDR3 DNA: TGTGCCAGCAGTCAAGGGGTAGCGGGGCCAGAGACCCAGTACTTC; CDR3 protein: CASSQGVAGPETQYF